The 4 T cell receptor beta chains below were found in one sample sequenced in a study of beta chain features in type 1 diabetes. The authors reverse transcribed all of the isolated RNA, so sequencing captured expressed TCRB transcripts. Clones were sequenced by immunoSEQ multiplex PCR, and TCRdb holds only the in-frame ones, with some missing. The table records about 250,000 clones, roughly a tenth of them present only once. No cognate antigen is known for these TCRs. The study, taken as a whole, reports: Shortening that was moderate but significant affected the TCRB CDR3s of Type 1 diabetes patients in all four CD4+ subsets.

The sequencing input was naive CD4+ T cells from blood. These receptors all stem from a man aged 25 to 40 with type 1 diabetes.

This clone was detected only a few times. The chain carries TRBV7-2 and TRBJ2-2, with a tentative D call TRBD1 (5 bases). Germline CDR1 SGHTA, CDR2 FQGNSA. V was trimmed by 4 bases and J by 4 bases, leaving 16 bases between them. The CDR3 sequence is 16 residues long. The CDR3 sequence: CASSSPTASPTGELFF. CDR3 nucleotide sequence: TGTGCCAGCAGCTCCCCGACAGCCTCCCCCACCGGGGAGCTGTTTTTT. The entire variable domain, with the rest obtained from reference TRBV7-2 and TRBJ2-2, is as follows: GAGVSQSPSNKVTEKGKDVELRCDPISGHTALYWYRQSLGQGLEFLIYFQGNSAPDKSGLPSDRFSAERTGGSVSTLTIQRTQQEDSAVYLCASSSPTASPTGELFFGEGSRLTVL.

This clone was seen more than once but under ten times. The rearrangement joins TRBV11-2 to TRBJ2-1; 13 nucleotides agree with TRBD2. Germline V gene data show CDR1 as SGHAT and CDR2 as FQNNGV. The CDR3 has 17 residues. After removal of 5 bases from V and 3 bases from J, the junction contained 7 bases not matched to a gene. Here the CDR3 DNA reads TGTGCCAGCAGCCTGACTAGCGGGGGGCCATTCTACAATGAGCAGTTCTTC. Translating it yields CASSLTSGGPFYNEQFF.

This chain joins TRBV28 and TRBJ1-3; a possible D gene is TRBD1 (5 bases). Germline V gene sequence: CDR1 MDHEN, CDR2 SYDVKM. The CDR3 covers 14 residues. The V and J ends lost 5 bases and 3 bases respectively, with 11 bases between them. CDR3 residues: CASSPAGYGNTIYF. The CDR3 DNA sequence: TGTGCCAGCAGTCCCGCAGGGTATGGAAACACCATATATTTT. The full variable domain, completed using reference TRBV28 and TRBJ1-3, is DVKVTQSSRYLVKRTGEKVFLECVQDMDHENMFWYRQDPGLGLRLIYFSYDVKMKEKGDIPEGYSVSREKKERFSLILESASTNQTSMYLCASSPAGYGNTIYFGEGSWLTVV.

The V and J genes are TRBV4-3 and TRBJ2-2, with unresolved D. The CDR3 sequence is 14 residues long. The germline gives CDR1 LGHNA, CDR2 YSLEER. The ends were cut back, 6 bases at V and 4 bases at J, with 12 bases in the middle. CDR3 sequence (DNA): TGCGCCAGCAGTGACCCGCGGAGCACCGGGGAGCTGTTTTTT. Its protein product is CASSDPRSTGELFF.